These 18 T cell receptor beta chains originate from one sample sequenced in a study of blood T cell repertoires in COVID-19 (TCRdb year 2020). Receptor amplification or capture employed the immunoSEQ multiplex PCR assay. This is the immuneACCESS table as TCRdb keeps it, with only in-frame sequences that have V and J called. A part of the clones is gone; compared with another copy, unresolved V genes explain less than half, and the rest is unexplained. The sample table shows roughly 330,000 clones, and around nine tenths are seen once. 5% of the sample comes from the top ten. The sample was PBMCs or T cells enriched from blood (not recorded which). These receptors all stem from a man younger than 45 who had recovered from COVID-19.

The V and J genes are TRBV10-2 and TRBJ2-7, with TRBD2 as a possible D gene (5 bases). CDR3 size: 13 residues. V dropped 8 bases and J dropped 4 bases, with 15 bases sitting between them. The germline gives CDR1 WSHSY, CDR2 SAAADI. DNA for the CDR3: TGCGCCAGCGAGGGCTCTGGTGGGTACGAGCAGTACTTC. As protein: CASEGSGGYEQYF.

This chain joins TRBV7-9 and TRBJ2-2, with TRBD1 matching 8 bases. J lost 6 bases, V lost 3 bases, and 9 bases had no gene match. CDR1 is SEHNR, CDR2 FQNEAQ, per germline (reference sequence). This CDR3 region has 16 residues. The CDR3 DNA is TGTGCCAGCAGCTTCCCGACAGGGGCGTCGGCCGGGGAGCTGTTTTTT. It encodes CASSFPTGASAGELFF.

The CDR3 loop is CASSSLRGEETQYF. The CDR3 bases are TGTGCCAGCAGCTCACTACGGGGGGAAGAGACCCAGTACTTC. The chain has TRBV7-2 and TRBJ2-5; 7 bases map to TRBD2. The CDR3 contains 14 residues. Germline V gene sequence: CDR1 SGHTA, CDR2 FQGNSA. Trimming at V came to 4 bases and at J to 3 bases, leaving 5 bases not matched to a gene.

CDR3 protein: CASSVAPSGGPTGELFF. The CDR3 DNA reads TGTGCCAGCAGCGTAGCGCCTAGCGGGGGACCCACCGGGGAGCTGTTTTTT. The rearrangement joins TRBV9 to TRBJ2-2; TRBD2 aligns across 10 bases. Germline CDR1 SGDLS, CDR2 YYNGEE. Losses at the gene ends were 0 bases for V and 4 bases for J; bases not matched to a gene: 6. The CDR3 loop spans 17 amino acids.

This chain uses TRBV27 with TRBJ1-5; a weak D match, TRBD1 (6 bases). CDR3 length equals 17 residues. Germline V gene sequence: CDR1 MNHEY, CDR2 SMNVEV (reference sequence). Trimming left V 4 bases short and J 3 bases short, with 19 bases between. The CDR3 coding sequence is TGTGCCAGCAGTTCATACCCCCCGACAGGAGTCAATCAGCCCCAGCATTTT. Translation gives CASSSYPPTGVNQPQHF.

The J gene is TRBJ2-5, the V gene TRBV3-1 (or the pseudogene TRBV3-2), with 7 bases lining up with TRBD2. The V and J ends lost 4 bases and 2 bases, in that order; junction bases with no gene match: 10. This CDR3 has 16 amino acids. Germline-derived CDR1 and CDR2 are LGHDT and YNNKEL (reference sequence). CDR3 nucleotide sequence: TGTGCCAGCAGCCTCCTTAGCGGGCCCGAACAAGAGACCCAGTACTTC. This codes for CASSLLSGPEQETQYF.

The DNA of the CDR3 is TGTGCCAGTAGTATGATTTGGGACTACTCTGGAAACACCATATATTTT. It yields the protein CASSMIWDYSGNTIYF. The genes are TRBV19 and TRBJ1-3; a possible D gene is TRBD1 (5 bases). Looked up from germline, CDR1 is LNHDA and CDR2 is SQIVND (reference sequence). Trimming cost V 3 bases and J 0 bases, with 12 bases left between them. CDR3 size: 16 residues.

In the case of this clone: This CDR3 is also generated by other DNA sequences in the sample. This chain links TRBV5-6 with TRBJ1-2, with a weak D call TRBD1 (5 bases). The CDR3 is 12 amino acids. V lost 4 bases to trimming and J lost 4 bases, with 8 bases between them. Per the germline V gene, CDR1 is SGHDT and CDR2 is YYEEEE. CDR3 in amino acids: CASSLRGYGYTF. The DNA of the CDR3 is TGTGCCAGCAGCCTTAGGGGCTATGGCTACACCTTC.

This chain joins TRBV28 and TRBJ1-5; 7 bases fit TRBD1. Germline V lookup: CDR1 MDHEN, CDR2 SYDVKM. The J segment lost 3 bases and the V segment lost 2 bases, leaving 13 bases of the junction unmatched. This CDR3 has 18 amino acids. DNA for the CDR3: TGTGCCAGCAGTTTAGGCAGGGGGGAAAACTTCATCAATCAGCCCCAGCATTTT. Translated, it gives CASSLGRGENFINQPQHF.

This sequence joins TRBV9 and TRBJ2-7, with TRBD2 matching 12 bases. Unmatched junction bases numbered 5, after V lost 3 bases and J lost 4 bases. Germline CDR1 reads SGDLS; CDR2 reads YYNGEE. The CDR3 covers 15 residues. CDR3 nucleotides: TGTGCCAGCAGCGCAGGGACTAGCGGGTTTTACGAGCAGTACTTC. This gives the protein CASSAGTSGFYEQYF.

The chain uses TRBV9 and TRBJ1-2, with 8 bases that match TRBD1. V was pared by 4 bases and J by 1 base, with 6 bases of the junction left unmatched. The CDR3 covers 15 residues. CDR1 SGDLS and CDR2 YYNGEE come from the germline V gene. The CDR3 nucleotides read TGTGCCAGCAGCCCAGGGGGCCCGAATAACTATGGCTACACCTTC. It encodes CASSPGGPNNYGYTF. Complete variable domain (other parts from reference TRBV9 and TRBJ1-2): DSGVTQTPKHLITATGQRVTLRCSPRSGDLSVYWYQQSLDQGLQFLIQYYNGEERAKGNILERFSAQQFPDLHSELNLSSLELGDSALYFCASSPGGPNNYGYTFGSGTRLTVV.

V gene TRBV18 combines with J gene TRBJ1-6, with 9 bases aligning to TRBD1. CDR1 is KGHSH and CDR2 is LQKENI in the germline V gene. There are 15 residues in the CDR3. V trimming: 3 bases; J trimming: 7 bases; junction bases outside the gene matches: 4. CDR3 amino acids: CASSPGQGWNSPLHF. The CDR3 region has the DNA TGTGCCAGCTCACCCGGACAGGGGTGGAATTCACCCCTCCACTTT.

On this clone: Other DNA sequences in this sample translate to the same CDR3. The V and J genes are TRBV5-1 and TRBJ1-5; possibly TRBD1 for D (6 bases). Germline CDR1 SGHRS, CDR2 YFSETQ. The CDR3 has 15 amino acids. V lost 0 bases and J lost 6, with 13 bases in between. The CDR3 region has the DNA TGCGCCAGCAGCTTGGCGGGGGGGGCCGGTCAGCCCCAGCATTTT. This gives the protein CASSLAGGAGQPQHF.

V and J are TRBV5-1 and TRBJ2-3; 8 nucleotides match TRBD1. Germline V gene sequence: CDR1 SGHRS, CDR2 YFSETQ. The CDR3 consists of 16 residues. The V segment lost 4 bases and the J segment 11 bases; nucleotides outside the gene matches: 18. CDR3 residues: CASSDPGGELILGQYF. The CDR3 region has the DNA TGCGCCAGCAGCGATCCAGGGGGCGAGCTAATACTGGGGCAGTATTTT.

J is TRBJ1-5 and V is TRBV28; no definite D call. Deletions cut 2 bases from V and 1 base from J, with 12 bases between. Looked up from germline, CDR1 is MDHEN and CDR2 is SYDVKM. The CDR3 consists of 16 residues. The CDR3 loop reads CASSLRGRVSNQPQHF. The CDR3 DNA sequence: TGTGCCAGCAGTTTACGGGGAAGGGTGAGCAATCAGCCCCAGCATTTT.

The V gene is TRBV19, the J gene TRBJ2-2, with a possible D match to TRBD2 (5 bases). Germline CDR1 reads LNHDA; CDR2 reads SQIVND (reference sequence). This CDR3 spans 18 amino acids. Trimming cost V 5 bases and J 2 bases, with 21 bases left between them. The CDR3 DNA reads TGTGCCAGTAGTGGGAGTCTAGGTCGGGGTGAAAACACCGGGGAGCTGTTTTTT. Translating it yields CASSGSLGRGENTGELFF.

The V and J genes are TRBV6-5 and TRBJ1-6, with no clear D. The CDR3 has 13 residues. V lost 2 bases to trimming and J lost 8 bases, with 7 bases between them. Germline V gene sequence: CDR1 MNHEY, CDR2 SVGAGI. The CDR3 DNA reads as TGTGCCAGCAGTTACCGCGGGGATTCACCCCTCCACTTT. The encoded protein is CASSYRGDSPLHF.

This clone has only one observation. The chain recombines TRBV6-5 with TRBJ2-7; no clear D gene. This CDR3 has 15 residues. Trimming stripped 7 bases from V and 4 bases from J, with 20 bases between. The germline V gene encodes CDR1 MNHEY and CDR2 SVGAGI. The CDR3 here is CASTQDPAEWYEQYF. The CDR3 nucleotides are TGTGCCAGCACCCAGGATCCTGCAGAGTGGTACGAGCAGTACTTC.